The 16 T cell receptor beta chains below all came from one sample that was sequenced in a study of T cell changes during pregnancy in multiple sclerosis. Libraries were prepared by immunoSEQ multiplex PCR; TCRdb keeps only in-frame clonotypes and omits some of them. The sample shows about 36,000 clones, 88% of them seen only once. Sequences were derived from CD4+ T cells from peripheral blood mononuclear cells, sampled in the first trimester of pregnancy. Receptors were obtained from a female donor with multiple sclerosis, enrolled in a pregnancy study.

The CDR3 here is CASSASQGPPRNTEAFF. The CDR3 DNA is TGTGCCAGCAGCGCGAGCCAGGGGCCCCCTAGGAACACTGAAGCTTTCTTT. V and J are TRBV9 and TRBJ1-1; possible D gene TRBD1, 6 bases. Germline-derived CDR1 and CDR2 are SGDLS and YYNGEE. This CDR3 contains 17 residues. The V and J ends lost 3 bases and 1 base respectively, with 19 bases between them.

This clone was picked up a small number of times. The rearrangement links TRBV11-2 to TRBJ2-1, with D perhaps matching TRBD1 (6 bases). Looked up from germline, CDR1 is SGHAT and CDR2 is FQNNGV. V was trimmed by 5 bases and J by 1 base, leaving 9 bases between them. The CDR3 covers 14 residues. The CDR3 reads CASSEDRSYNEQFF. CDR3 in DNA: TGTGCCAGCAGCGAGGACAGATCCTACAATGAGCAGTTCTTC.

The V and J genes are TRBV19 and TRBJ1-1; D unclear. Germline values: CDR1 LNHDA, CDR2 SQIVND (reference sequence). V was cut by 8 bases and J by 7 bases, with 20 bases left in between. The CDR3 totals 14 residues. The chain's CDR3 is CASSTGRGSNEAFF. Written as DNA, the CDR3 is TGTGCCAGTTCCACTGGGCGGGGTTCTAATGAAGCTTTCTTT.

This chain uses TRBV10-1 with TRBJ2-2, with 10 nucleotides matching TRBD2. Germline V gene lookup returns CDR1 WNHNN and CDR2 SYGVQD (reference sequence). V lost 5 bases to trimming and J lost 7 bases; unmatched junction nucleotides: 13. There are 17 residues in the CDR3. CDR3 nucleotide sequence: TGCGCCAGCAGTAATGCGCCTAGCGGGAGTATAATCGGGGAGCTGTTTTTT. Translation gives CASSNAPSGSIIGELFF.

This clone was observed once. At one end, the junction sequence differs from germline, possibly due to a read error. The rearrangement joins TRBV15 to TRBJ1-2, with D possibly TRBD1 on 6 matching bases. The V gene's germline CDR1 is LNHNV and CDR2 YYDKDF (reference sequence). The CDR3 has 13 residues. This CDR3 reads CATSRDWGTLTFF. The CDR3, as DNA: TGTGCCACCAGCAGAGATTGGGGGACACTCACATTCTTC.

The chain carries TRBV19 and TRBJ2-7; 7 bases agree with TRBD1. The CDR3 is made up of 12 amino acids. Germline CDR1 is LNHDA and CDR2 is SQIVND (reference sequence). Germline trimming cut 7 bases from V and 5 bases from J; bases unmatched to any gene: 5. DNA of the CDR3: TGTGCCAGTAAGAAGGGGGCGAACGAGCAGTACTTC. It specifies CASKKGANEQYF.

The chain employs TRBV27 and TRBJ2-2; 7 bases line up with TRBD1. V gave up 6 bases and J gave up 4 bases; unmatched junction bases: 11. The germline V gene encodes CDR1 MNHEY and CDR2 SMNVEV (reference sequence). CDR3 length: 16 amino acids. CDR3 loop: CASSHPTGRATGELFF. CDR3 coding DNA: TGTGCCAGCAGCCACCCGACAGGGCGAGCCACCGGGGAGCTGTTTTTT.

The CDR3 coding sequence is TGCGCCAGCAGCCAGGCTCCGGGGACTGAGCAGTACTTC. Its translation is CASSQAPGTEQYF. The chain combines TRBV4-1 with TRBJ2-7; D perhaps matches TRBD2 (6 bases). The CDR3 is 13 amino acids. Per germline, CDR1 MGHRA and CDR2 YSYEKL. The V and J ends lost 3 bases and 7 bases respectively, with 13 bases between them.

In its sample, this clone was seen once. V and J are TRBV27 and TRBJ1-1, with 7 bases aligning to TRBD1. Germline CDR1 and CDR2: MNHEY and SMNVEV (reference sequence). Losses at the gene ends were 3 bases for V and 7 bases for J; bases not matched to a gene: 8. The CDR3 consists of 14 residues. For the CDR3, the DNA is TGTGCCAGCAGTTTGTTACAGGGGAGAGGTGAAGCTTTCTTT. This encodes CASSLLQGRGEAFF.

The V gene is TRBV4-1, the J gene TRBJ1-5, with no clear D. Germline V gene sequence: CDR1 MGHRA, CDR2 YSYEKL. Trimming cost V 3 bases and J 9 bases, with 12 bases left between them. The CDR3 sequence is 13 residues long. For the CDR3, the DNA is TGCGCCAGCAGCCAGAATGCAGGTTGGCCCCAGCATTTT. This sequence encodes CASSQNAGWPQHF.

This chain uses TRBV5-6 with TRBJ2-3; TRBD2 is a possible D gene (5 bases). V dropped 0 bases and J dropped 0 bases, with 8 bases sitting between them. The CDR3 loop spans 15 amino acids. Germline V gives CDR1 SGHDT, CDR2 YYEEEE. The CDR3 bases are TGTGCCAGCAGCTTGGGGAGCGGTAGCACAGATACGCAGTATTTT. Amino acids: CASSLGSGSTDTQYF.

The chain joins TRBV30 to TRBJ2-2; 8 bases match TRBD1. The CDR3 runs 14 residues. Germline V gene lookup returns CDR1 GTSNPN and CDR2 SVGIG (reference sequence). Trimming at V came to 0 bases and at J to 7 bases, leaving 4 bases not matched to a gene. The CDR3 DNA reads TGTGCCTGGAGTGTGCAGGGGGCTGTCGGGGAGCTGTTTTTT. It encodes CAWSVQGAVGELFF.

The chain joins TRBV5-4 to TRBJ2-1; the match to TRBD2 covers 16 bases. This CDR3 is built from 18 residues. V was pared by 5 bases and J by 3 bases, with 8 bases of the junction left unmatched. CDR1 and CDR2 from the germline V gene are SGHNT and YYREEE (reference sequence). The CDR3 nucleotides are TGTGCCAGCAGAAGCGGGACTAGCGGGGGGGTTATCTACAATGAGCAGTTCTTC. Its protein product is CASRSGTSGGVIYNEQFF.

V gene TRBV7-2 combines with J gene TRBJ1-3; TRBD1 agrees at 7 bases. The CDR3 length is 15 residues. The V and J ends lost 0 bases and 3 bases, in that order; junction bases with no gene match: 2. Looked up from germline, CDR1 is SGHTA and CDR2 is FQGNSA. The DNA for the CDR3 is TGTGCCAGCAGCTTAGCGACAGGGAATGGAAACACCATATATTTT. Translation: CASSLATGNGNTIYF. The full variable domain, its missing parts supplied by reference TRBV7-2 and TRBJ1-3, is GAGVSQSPSNKVTEKGKDVELRCDPISGHTALYWYRQSLGQGLEFLIYFQGNSAPDKSGLPSDRFSAERTGGSVSTLTIQRTQQEDSAVYLCASSLATGNGNTIYFGEGSWLTVV.

This clone was seen a handful of times. The rearrangement links TRBV18 to TRBJ1-1, with 7 bases matching TRBD1. Looked up from germline, CDR1 is KGHSH and CDR2 is LQKENI. V gave up 1 base and J gave up 0 bases; unmatched junction bases: 14. CDR3 length equals 19 residues. For the CDR3, the DNA is TGTGCCAGCTCACCACTTCCTGGACAGGCGAGCACTTTGAACACTGAAGCTTTCTTT. Its protein product is CASSPLPGQASTLNTEAFF.

The genes are TRBV29-1 and TRBJ1-1; D is undetermined. This CDR3 has 11 amino acids. Germline-derived CDR1 and CDR2 are SQVTM and ANQGSEA. Trimming took 4 bases from V and 2 from J, leaving 5 bases between them. CDR3 loop: CSVGHNTEAFF. Written as DNA, the CDR3 is TGCAGCGTTGGACACAACACTGAAGCTTTCTTT.